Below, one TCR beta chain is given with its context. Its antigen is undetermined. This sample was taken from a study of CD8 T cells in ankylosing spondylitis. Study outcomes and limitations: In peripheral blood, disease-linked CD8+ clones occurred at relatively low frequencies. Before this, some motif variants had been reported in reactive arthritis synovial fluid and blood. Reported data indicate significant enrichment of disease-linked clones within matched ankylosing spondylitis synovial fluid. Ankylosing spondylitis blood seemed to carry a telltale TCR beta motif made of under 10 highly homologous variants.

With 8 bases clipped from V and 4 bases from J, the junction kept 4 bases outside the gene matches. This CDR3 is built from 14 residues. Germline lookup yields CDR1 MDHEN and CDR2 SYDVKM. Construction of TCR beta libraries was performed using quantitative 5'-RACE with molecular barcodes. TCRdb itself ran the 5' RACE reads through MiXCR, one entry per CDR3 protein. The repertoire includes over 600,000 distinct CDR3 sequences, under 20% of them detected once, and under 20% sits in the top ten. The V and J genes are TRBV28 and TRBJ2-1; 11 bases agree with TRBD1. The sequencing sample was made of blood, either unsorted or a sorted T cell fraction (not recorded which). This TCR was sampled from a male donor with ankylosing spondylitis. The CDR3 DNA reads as TGTGCCAGCGAGGGACAGGGGGAATACAATGAGCAGTTCTTC. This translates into CASEGQGEYNEQFF.